This T cell receptor beta chain appears in the sequencing data of a study of human T cells and chemical hapten exposure (dated by TCRdb to the early 2020s). Study-level background: Libraries were pooled for sequencing, and per-sample TCR yields varied mainly because of small differences in library volumes within the pool. Both TCR alpha and TCR beta chains were sequenced from each blood RNA sample. In alopecia patients, the study followed how the peripheral blood TCR repertoire changed in vivo over primary and secondary sensitization to diphenylcyclopropenone (DPC), a hapten.

From cysteine to phenylalanine, the CDR3 is 13 amino acids long. The kept DNA is CDR3 alone, 39 bases in frame from the first base. V sheds 2 bases and J sheds 6 bases, leaving 11 bases between their ends. From a lookup of the germline V gene, CDR1 and CDR2 are SGHVS and FQNEAQ. A note on this clonotype: The clone's antigen remains unknown. No per-base quality is available; no much larger clone lies one base away.

Broader findings and caveats from the paper: DPC sensitization did not change how many TCRs were above 1 in 1000 frequency, and no evidence was found of alterations in global repertoire structure. Repeated subsampling changed both the strength of the expansion versus patch-test correlation and the threshold at which that correlation became significant.

Total RNA was isolated from unfractionated whole blood collected in Tempus Blood RNA tubes. Roughly five healthy volunteers acted as controls for TCR sequencing and had blood drawn at day 0, 2 weeks and 6 weeks. Libraries were built with 5' RACE. Reads for this sample came from an Illumina MiSeq. Library preparation attached unique molecular identifiers to individual cDNA molecules for quantitative, reproducible TCR counting. Regarding the original processing steps: Samples had a median of roughly 87,000 TCRs, with a range from about 23,224 to 700,000. V, J and CDR3 annotation of the TCR reads was carried out using the Decombinator software suite. For PS versus PT1 abundance plots, all samples were subsampled to the same number of TCRs (28,000). Expanded TCRs were defined as absent before sensitization and observed at least eight times at the 2-week time point. The raw public data were reprocessed by TCRdb itself: fastp quality trimming at Q25, MiXCR clonotype calling, in-frame beta chains only. Every entry covers one CDR3 protein and lists the most common genes and DNA from its rows. TCRdb's processing, not the authors' own work, is the source of the V and J calls. This sample gives 110,000 or so distinct CDR3 sequences in total; around a fifth of them show up just once. The top ten hold 2.8% of the sample.

The sequence was collected from a human donor in good health. This receptor chain uses TRBV7-8 and TRBJ2-7, with the identity of the D gene unclear. The CDR3 reads CASSLLGWGEQYF. The DNA sequence is TGTGCCAGCAGCTTACTGGGGTGGGGCGAGCAGTACTTC. The CDR3 plus the reference TRBV7-8 and TRBJ2-7 genes for the other parts give the full variable domain: GAGVSQSPRYKVAKRGQDVALRCDPISGHVSLFWYQQALGQGPEFLTYFQNEAQLDKSGLPSDRFFAERPEGSVSTLKIQRTQQEDSAVYLCASSLLGWGEQYFGPGTRLTVT.